This T cell receptor beta chain is from a study of blood T cell repertoires in COVID-19. Study details: From the United States, Italy and Spain came samples of acute and convalescent COVID-19. Sources were T cells, B-cell-depleted T cells, or PBMCs; the material itself was cDNA or gDNA.

In this sample, this clone turned up once. Original processing notes: The authors estimated nucleated cell counts from reference gene primer amplification. Method: immunoSEQ multiplex PCR; TCRdb's copy keeps in-frame clones and lacks some. V and J calls and clone size are copied from that table; D and trimming were computed from the DNA. This sample yields about 220,000 clones, of which more than 85% are seen a single time; 1.9% belongs to the top ten. This CDR3 is built from 19 residues. The rearrangement uses TRBV12-2 and TRBJ1-5; the D call of TRBD1 is as the table states it, not checked on the DNA. TRBV12-2 is a documented pseudogene. Sequencing was carried out using peripheral blood. This sequence originates from a man in his forties or fifties with active or convalescent COVID-19. The CDR3 is CASRSHSHFGARKNQPQHF. In nucleotides, the CDR3 is TGTGCAAGTCGCTCACACTCCCATTTTGGGGCTCGGAAGAATCAGCCCCAGCATTTT.